This T cell receptor (beta chain) originates from a study of STAT5B mutations in CD4+ large granular lymphocyte leukemia. Trimming stripped 4 bases from V and 4 bases from J, with 5 bases between. Germline V gene sequence: CDR1 SNHLY, CDR2 FYNNEI. CDR3 length: 13 residues. Measured with immunoSEQ multiplex PCR; TCRdb has only the in-frame clones, and not every one. This table holds about 3,300 clones, 85% found once. Buffy coats from healthy blood donors served as controls. Study-wide findings and caveats: 8/27 top patient clones versus 2/35 control clones were TRBV06-family. The CD4+ versus CD8+ T-LGLL clonality difference may reflect limited sample size.

Notes on this clone: Its antigen is not identified.

Sample: CD4+ T cells from blood buffy coats. This sequence was found in a human donor in good health. The J gene is TRBJ1-6, the V gene TRBV2, with D hard to call. As DNA, the CDR3 is TGTGCCAGCAGTGGCAGTTATAATTCACCCCTCCACTTT. Its translation is CASSGSYNSPLHF.